Listed below are T cell receptor beta chains from one sample, sequenced in a study of blood T cell repertoires in COVID-19. Assay used: immunoSEQ multiplex PCR; TCRdb lists only in-frame clones, some missing. In the table there are fewer than 300,000 clones, 80% to 85% of which are singletons. Sequenced: PBMCs or T cells enriched from blood (not recorded which). The receptor set was obtained from a middle-aged man who had been exposed to COVID-19. Each CDR3 is given without its conserved first and last residue. Only part of the rows carry a size: once, few, many, or a class if the clone is expanded.

j_call: TRBJ2-2
v_call: TRBV12-3/TRBV12-4
clone_size: many
cdr3_aa: ASSPSVSRELF

j_call: TRBJ1-1
v_call: TRBV6-5
clone_size: .
cdr3_aa: ASKTVNTEAF

j_call: TRBJ2-7
v_call: TRBV5-6
clone_size: .
cdr3_aa: ASSRGRDYEQY

j_call: TRBJ1-2
v_call: TRBV7-9
clone_size: .
cdr3_aa: ASSLVDRPDGYT

j_call: TRBJ1-6
v_call: TRBV7-9
clone_size: .
cdr3_aa: ASRPDRGRYNSPLH

j_call: TRBJ1-3
v_call: TRBV21-1
clone_size: .
cdr3_aa: ASSPIPLREAGNTIY

j_call: TRBJ1-5
v_call: TRBV27
clone_size: .
cdr3_aa: ASSLGESQPQH

j_call: TRBJ1-6
v_call: TRBV7-9
clone_size: few
cdr3_aa: ASSLGTSNNSPLH

j_call: TRBJ2-1
v_call: TRBV10-3
clone_size: .
cdr3_aa: AISETYNEQF

j_call: TRBJ2-3
v_call: TRBV11-2
clone_size: once
cdr3_aa: ASSFSGDSTDTQY

j_call: TRBJ2-7
v_call: TRBV10-3
clone_size: .
cdr3_aa: AISFPGTSLNAYEQY

j_call: TRBJ2-3
v_call: TRBV30
clone_size: .
cdr3_aa: AWAWGVQDQNTDTQY

j_call: TRBJ2-3
v_call: TRBV3-1/TRBV3-2
clone_size: .
cdr3_aa: ASSQTSMISDTQY

j_call: TRBJ2-2
v_call: TRBV19
clone_size: .
cdr3_aa: ASTDGAANTGELF

j_call: TRBJ1-6
v_call: TRBV30
clone_size: .
cdr3_aa: AWNSRQGNNSPLH

j_call: TRBJ2-3
v_call: TRBV7-9
clone_size: few
cdr3_aa: ASSPRDRDPTSTDTQY

j_call: TRBJ2-5
v_call: TRBV29-1
clone_size: few
cdr3_aa: SVDPGGIETQY

j_call: TRBJ2-5
v_call: TRBV2
clone_size: few
cdr3_aa: ASSRETEETQY

j_call: TRBJ2-7
v_call: TRBV7-9
clone_size: .
cdr3_aa: ASSPRLASEQY

j_call: TRBJ2-5
v_call: TRBV7-9
clone_size: .
cdr3_aa: ASSFGSSETQY

j_call: TRBJ2-7
v_call: TRBV5-4
clone_size: once
cdr3_aa: ASSRRTSSGQIAYEQY

j_call: TRBJ1-5
v_call: TRBV7-8
clone_size: few
cdr3_aa: ASSPLSPGGNQPQH

j_call: TRBJ1-1
v_call: TRBV5-4
clone_size: .
cdr3_aa: ASSLDGGMNTEAF

j_call: TRBJ2-7
v_call: TRBV5-5
clone_size: .
cdr3_aa: ASSSGREQY

j_call: TRBJ1-2
v_call: TRBV5-1
clone_size: .
cdr3_aa: ASSLSGVGSGYT

j_call: TRBJ2-7
v_call: TRBV29-1
clone_size: .
cdr3_aa: SVRRAQNEQY

j_call: TRBJ1-2
v_call: TRBV29-1
clone_size: .
cdr3_aa: SVVGKQGAYGYT

j_call: TRBJ1-3
v_call: TRBV29-1
clone_size: .
cdr3_aa: SVGDRGGNTIY

j_call: TRBJ2-2
v_call: TRBV29-1
clone_size: .
cdr3_aa: SAGQAGELF

j_call: TRBJ1-4
v_call: TRBV3-1/TRBV3-2
clone_size: .
cdr3_aa: ASSQGTGGRKLF

j_call: TRBJ2-7
v_call: TRBV5-5
clone_size: .
cdr3_aa: ASSHIEDEQY

j_call: TRBJ2-1
v_call: TRBV27
clone_size: .
cdr3_aa: ASTPGTSGINEQF

j_call: TRBJ1-2
v_call: TRBV6-5
clone_size: .
cdr3_aa: ASSYRTGTYGYT

j_call: TRBJ1-2
v_call: TRBV6-5
clone_size: few
cdr3_aa: ATGEPGVSYGYT

j_call: TRBJ2-4
v_call: TRBV3-1/TRBV3-2
clone_size: .
cdr3_aa: ASSSLALLAKNIQY

j_call: TRBJ2-5
v_call: TRBV19
clone_size: .
cdr3_aa: ASSSPVVGETQY

j_call: TRBJ2-5
v_call: TRBV27
clone_size: .
cdr3_aa: ASRGGTSGFGETQY

j_call: TRBJ1-2
v_call: TRBV5-1
clone_size: .
cdr3_aa: ASSYPTGDGDYGYT

j_call: TRBJ2-3
v_call: TRBV19
clone_size: .
cdr3_aa: ASSIGTLRGGRTDTQY

j_call: TRBJ2-6
v_call: TRBV5-1
clone_size: .
cdr3_aa: ASQDTGANVLT

j_call: TRBJ2-3
v_call: TRBV2
clone_size: once
cdr3_aa: ASSVPPDTQY

j_call: TRBJ1-2
v_call: TRBV6-5
clone_size: .
cdr3_aa: ASSSVTKGYT

j_call: TRBJ1-1
v_call: TRBV2
clone_size: .
cdr3_aa: ASRKGQGNTEAF

j_call: TRBJ1-3
v_call: TRBV3-1/TRBV3-2
clone_size: .
cdr3_aa: ASSPTVGNTIY

j_call: TRBJ2-7
v_call: TRBV2
clone_size: once
cdr3_aa: ASKWEGTSYEQY

j_call: TRBJ2-7
v_call: TRBV4-1
clone_size: .
cdr3_aa: ASSHQSGARGDYEQY

j_call: TRBJ1-2
v_call: TRBV19
clone_size: .
cdr3_aa: ASSFDGTNGYT

j_call: TRBJ2-7
v_call: TRBV11-2
clone_size: .
cdr3_aa: ASSKLQGGPYEQY

j_call: TRBJ1-1
v_call: TRBV6-1
clone_size: .
cdr3_aa: ASSEVTGTEAF

j_call: TRBJ2-5
v_call: TRBV19
clone_size: .
cdr3_aa: ASSIDLDRGETQY

j_call: TRBJ1-5
v_call: TRBV19
clone_size: .
cdr3_aa: ASSLNPYSNQPQH

j_call: TRBJ2-7
v_call: TRBV12-3/TRBV12-4
clone_size: .
cdr3_aa: ASSLGASYEQY

j_call: TRBJ2-5
v_call: TRBV2
clone_size: .
cdr3_aa: ASSQLAPRETQY

j_call: TRBJ1-2
v_call: TRBV27
clone_size: .
cdr3_aa: ASSRGDRANYGYT

j_call: TRBJ2-5
v_call: TRBV7-2
clone_size: .
cdr3_aa: ASSSRGARETQY